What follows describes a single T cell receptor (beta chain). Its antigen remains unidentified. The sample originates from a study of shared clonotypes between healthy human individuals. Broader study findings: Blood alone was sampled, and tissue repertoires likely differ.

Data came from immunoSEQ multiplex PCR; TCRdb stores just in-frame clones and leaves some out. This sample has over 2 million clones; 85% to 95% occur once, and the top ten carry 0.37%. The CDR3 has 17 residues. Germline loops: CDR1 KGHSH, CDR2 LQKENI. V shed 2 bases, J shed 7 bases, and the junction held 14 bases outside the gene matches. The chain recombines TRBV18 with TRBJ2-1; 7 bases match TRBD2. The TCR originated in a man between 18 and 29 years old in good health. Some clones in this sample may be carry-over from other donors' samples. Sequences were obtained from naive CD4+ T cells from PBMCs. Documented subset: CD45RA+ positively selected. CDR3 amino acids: CASSPTIPSGGGNEQFF. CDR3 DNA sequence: TGTGCCAGCTCACCAACTATTCCTAGCGGAGGAGGAAATGAGCAGTTCTTC.